The 21 T cell receptor beta chains given below trace back to one sample, sequenced in a study of blood T cells in healthy people across ages. It was with a sample-barcoded 5' primer and a J-beta primer mix that a second PCR of roughly 6 to 12 cycles was run. TCRdb re-called the 5' RACE reads through MiXCR, storing one row per CDR3 protein. Found here are some 890,000 distinct CDR3 sequences, 25% to 35% of them singletons; the top ten hold approximately 10%. The same data also went into a second study, on T cells of mothers and their children.

Material for sequencing was blood. These receptors came from a woman aged 40 to 49 in good health.

This clonotype was counted only a few times. The J gene is TRBJ1-5, the V gene TRBV18; D remains ambiguous. Germline V CDR1 and CDR2: KGHSH, LQKENI. The CDR3 is made up of 13 amino acids. Trimming took 8 bases from V and 3 from J, leaving 11 bases between them. The CDR3 nucleotides read TGTGCCAGCCGTGCAAGCCTCAATCAGCCCCAGCATTTT. This translates into CASRASLNQPQHF. Based on the CDR3 plus reference TRBV18 and TRBJ1-5, the full variable domain is NAGVMQNPRHLVRRRGQEARLRCSPMKGHSHVYWYRQLPEEGLKFMVYLQKENIIDESGMPKERFSAEFPKEGPSILRIQQVVRGDSAAYFCASRASLNQPQHFGDGTRLSIL.

A remark on this clonotype: This could be a read error, since a much larger clone is one nucleotide away. This rearrangement joins TRBV20-1 to TRBJ2-5; 10 nucleotides line up with TRBD1. The J call may be incorrect, as the DNA end agrees better with TRBJ2-1. This CDR3 is built from 17 residues. The germline CDR1 and CDR2 sequences are DFQATT and SNEGSKA (reference sequence). CDR3 in DNA: TGCAGTGCTAGGGGGCAAAGGGACAGGGGAATCCAAGAGACCCAGTTCTTC. It specifies CSARGQRDRGIQETQFF.

This clonotype has more than one count but fewer than ten. The chain employs TRBV10-3 and TRBJ1-6; D remains ambiguous. Germline assignment: CDR1 ENHRY and CDR2 SYGVKD. The germline V and J ends were trimmed by 6 bases and 12 bases, with 15 bases remaining between them. The CDR3 has 13 residues. CDR3 coding DNA: TGTGCCATCAGGTCGGGAACCCCGTTACCCCTCCACTTT. Its translation is CAIRSGTPLPLHF.

This clonotype was observed many times. The gene calls are TRBV20-1 and TRBJ2-4; D is unresolved. Germline V lookup: CDR1 DFQATT, CDR2 SNEGSKA (reference sequence). The CDR3 extends over 10 amino acids. The CDR3 region has the DNA TGCAGGGCCTTGGGTAGCATTCAGTACTTC. Its translation is CRALGSIQYF.

CDR3 residues: CASRGPTGQNEQFF. The CDR3 nucleotides are TGCGCCAGCAGAGGGCCTACAGGCCAGAATGAGCAGTTCTTC. V is TRBV5-1 and J is TRBJ2-1; weak D call: TRBD1 (5 bases). Germline loops: CDR1 SGHRS, CDR2 YFSETQ. The CDR3 has 14 amino acids. V lost 5 bases, J lost 7 bases, and 16 bases lay in between.

This clonotype was seen ten or more times. The CDR3 reads CASSLPGQGEGYTF. The CDR3 DNA reads as TGTGCCAGCAGCTTACCCGGACAGGGCGAGGGCTACACCTTC. V and J are TRBV7-2 and TRBJ1-2, with 8 bases identical to TRBD1. J was trimmed by 8 bases and V by 2 bases; bases with no gene match: 7. Germline CDR1 and CDR2: SGHTA and FQGNSA. CDR3 length equals 14 residues.

This clonotype was seen repeatedly, ten times or more. The chain links TRBV28 to TRBJ2-7; D might be TRBD1 (6 bases). V gave up 4 bases and J gave up 0 bases, with 19 bases separating them. Per germline, CDR1 MDHEN and CDR2 SYDVKM. CDR3 length: 17 amino acids. The chain's CDR3 is CASSSNSDRRRSYEQYF. The DNA of the CDR3 is TGTGCCAGCAGTTCCAATTCCGACAGGCGCCGCTCCTACGAGCAGTACTTC.

About this clonotype itself: One junction end disagrees with the germline gene, perhaps due to a read error. The chain recombines TRBV12-3 or TRBV12-4 with TRBJ2-2; D may be TRBD1 (6 bases). The CDR3 has 16 residues. For the CDR3, the DNA is TGTGCTAGCAGTTTTAGGCAGGGGTATAACACCGGGGAGCTGTTTTTT. Protein product: CASSFRQGYNTGELFF.

V gene TRBV20-1 combines with J gene TRBJ2-7; 7 bases are a match to TRBD1. V shed 7 bases and J 3 bases; nucleotides not matched to a gene: 9. This CDR3 has 13 residues. Germline assignment: CDR1 DFQATT and CDR2 SNEGSKA (reference sequence). Here the CDR3 DNA reads TGCAGTGTCCCGACAGGGATCAGCTACGAGCAGTACTTC. It is translated as CSVPTGISYEQYF.

About this clonotype itself: The junction departs from the called germline gene at one end, perhaps through a read error. This rearrangement joins TRBV6-2 or TRBV6-3 to TRBJ2-7; 8 positions match TRBD2. The CDR3 runs 18 residues. Per the germline V gene, CDR1 is MNHEY and CDR2 is SVGEGT. The CDR3 DNA sequence: TGTGCCAGCAGCTACTCGTTCTTTTCGGGCGGGGGGTCCGCCGAGCAGTACTTC. Its protein is CASSYSFFSGGGSAEQYF.

This clonotype was seen many times. The chain carries TRBV27 and TRBJ2-7; a possible D gene is TRBD2 (6 bases). The CDR3 contains 14 residues. V shed 2 bases and J shed 4 bases, with 12 bases lying between them. The germline CDR1 and CDR2 sequences are MNHEY and SMNVEV (reference sequence). CDR3 sequence: CASSLQGGGYEQYF. The CDR3 DNA reads TGTGCCAGCAGTTTACAGGGTGGAGGGTACGAGCAGTACTTC.

The sample holds a few counts of this clonotype. The CDR3 region has the DNA TGTGCCAGCACAAAGGGTCACACAGATACGCAGTATTTT. Its translation: CASTKGHTDTQYF. The chain carries TRBV6-6 and TRBJ2-3, with D unclear. Germline loops: CDR1 MNHNY, CDR2 SVGAGI (reference sequence). The CDR3 extends over 13 amino acids. Trimming took 7 bases from V and 2 from J, leaving 10 bases between them.

In the case of this clonotype: A much larger clone sits a single nucleotide away, making a read error possible. The genes are TRBV28 and TRBJ1-2; a possible D gene is TRBD1 (5 bases). This CDR3 is built from 14 residues. Germline V CDR1 and CDR2: MDHEN, SYDVKM. CDR3 protein: CAGSLARGGYGYTF. For the CDR3, the DNA is TGTGCCGGCAGTTTGGCGAGGGGCGGCTATGGCTACACCTTC.

Details on this clonotype: Since no conserved phenylalanine or tryptophan closes the CDR3, a read error is the likely cause. The gene calls are TRBV28 and TRBJ2-1; 7 positions match TRBD2. Trimming at V came to 5 bases and at J to 5 bases, leaving 15 bases not matched to a gene. The CDR3 consists of 17 residues. Germline CDR1 MDHEN, CDR2 SYDVKM. The CDR3 loop is CASSLGLGGGANNEQFC. The CDR3 DNA sequence: TGTGCCAGCAGTCTGGGGCTTGGCGGGGGAGCGAACAATGAGCAGTTCTGC.

This clonotype was counted a few times. This chain links TRBV6-5 with TRBJ1-1, with D possibly matching TRBD1 (6 bases). CDR3 length equals 15 residues. The germline gives CDR1 MNHEY, CDR2 SVGAGI. V lost 4 bases and J lost 1, with 13 bases in between. CDR3 bases: TGTGCCAGCAGTTGGAGCGGACAGACGAACACTGAAGCTTTCTTT. Protein sequence: CASSWSGQTNTEAFF.

In this sample, this clonotype turned up a few times. CDR3 sequence (DNA): TGTGCCAGCAGTGATACCAGGGGACATCAGCCCCAGCATTTT. The encoded protein is CASSDTRGHQPQHF. The chain is built from TRBV2 and TRBJ1-5; D may be TRBD1 (6 bases). Germline assignment: CDR1 SNHLY and CDR2 FYNNEI. The ends were cut back, 3 bases at V and 5 bases at J, with 11 bases in the middle. CDR3 length: 14 residues.

This clonotype was seen more than once but under ten times. A much larger clone lies one base from this, so it may be a read error. The genes are TRBV9 and TRBJ2-1, with D tentatively TRBD2 (6 bases). The DNA end is a closer match to TRBJ2-7, so the J assignment may be wrong. The germline gives CDR1 SGDLS, CDR2 YYNGEE. There are 18 residues in the CDR3. The CDR3 nucleotides are TGTGCCAGCGGGTCCCCGGGTAGACGGGAGAGCTCCTACAATGAGCAGTACTTC. Translation: CASGSPGRRESSYNEQYF.

The V gene is TRBV5-1, the J gene TRBJ2-7, with D possibly called TRBD1 or TRBD2 (6 bases each). This CDR3 is built from 15 residues. CDR1 is SGHRS and CDR2 is YFSETQ in the germline V gene. V lost 1 base and J lost 2, with 13 bases in between. In DNA form, the CDR3 reads TGCGCCAGCAGCTTGAATGTGGGGGGCGCCTACGAGCAGTACTTC. This gives the protein CASSLNVGGAYEQYF. Together with reference TRBV5-1 and TRBJ2-7, the CDR3 gives the full variable domain: KAGVTQTPRYLIKTRGQQVTLSCSPISGHRSVSWYQQTPGQGLQFLFEYFSETQRNKGNFPGRFSGRQFSNSRSEMNVSTLELGDSALYLCASSLNVGGAYEQYFGPGTRLTVT.

This CDR3 is CASSVGQGTNNEQYF. The DNA of the CDR3 is TGTGCCAGCAGCGTAGGACAGGGGACAAACAATGAGCAGTACTTC. The chain recombines TRBV9 with TRBJ2-4; the match to TRBD1 covers 8 bases. Unmatched junction bases numbered 12, after V lost 0 bases and J lost 13 bases. The CDR3 runs 15 residues. Germline assignment: CDR1 SGDLS and CDR2 YYNGEE. The full variable domain, rest sourced from reference TRBV9 and TRBJ2-4, is DSGVTQTPKHLITATGQRVTLRCSPRSGDLSVYWYQQSLDQGLQFLIQYYNGEERAKGNILERFSAQQFPDLHSELNLSSLELGDSALYFCASSVGQGTNNEQYFGAGTRLSVL.

This clonotype has just a few counts. The chain is built from TRBV6-6 and TRBJ2-5; 10 bases match TRBD2. Trimming cost V 2 bases and J 3 bases; bases outside gene matches: 6. The CDR3 consists of 16 residues. Germline loops: CDR1 MNHNY, CDR2 SVGAGI (reference sequence). DNA of the CDR3: TGTGCCAGCAGTTACGTTTTAGCGGGGGGCGAAGAGACCCAGTACTTC. Protein product: CASSYVLAGGEETQYF.

The chain joins TRBV18 to TRBJ2-1; 8 bases are shared with TRBD1. Per germline, CDR1 KGHSH and CDR2 LQKENI. This CDR3 is 17 amino acids long. Trimming at V came to 2 bases and at J to 6 bases, leaving 12 bases not matched to a gene. CDR3 DNA sequence: TGTGCCAGCTCACCAACCAGTCGGACAGGGAACTTCAATGAGCAGTTCTTC. It translates to CASSPTSRTGNFNEQFF.